Sequencing of this T cell receptor (beta chain) was carried out in a study of blood T cell repertoires in COVID-19. Trimming shortened V by 4 bases and J by 7 bases, and 13 bases separated the two germline ends. Germline CDR1 reads MNHNY; CDR2 reads SVGAGI (reference sequence). The CDR3 is made up of 13 amino acids. Sequencing was performed with immunoSEQ multiplex PCR; in TCRdb, only in-frame clones are kept and a portion is missing. The sample holds roughly 670,000 clones, around 90% seen once. The chain carries TRBV6-6 and TRBJ2-5; a possible D gene is TRBD1 (5 bases). The clonotype originates from a woman aged 18-29 years with acute or convalescent COVID-19. Sequenced: peripheral blood. The CDR3 DNA reads as TGTGCCAGCAGTTCAGGGTCGGGCCGGACCCAGTACTTC. It encodes CASSSGSGRTQYF.